This T cell receptor beta chain emerged from a study of beta chain features in type 1 diabetes. cDNA synthesis used the whole RNA isolate, giving expressed TCRB sequences. Sequencing used immunoSEQ multiplex PCR; TCRdb keeps in-frame clones, though not all of them. The sample records roughly 450,000 clones, about 15% being singletons. The specimen was naive CD4+ T cells from blood. This receptor was obtained from a young man in good health.

Here the CDR3 DNA reads TGTGCCAGCTCACCACTGGACAGTTATGGCTACACCTTC. Translating gives CASSPLDSYGYTF. The J gene is TRBJ1-2, the V gene TRBV18, with D perhaps matching TRBD1 (6 bases). The CDR3 is 13 residues long. Germline V CDR1 and CDR2: KGHSH, LQKENI. Trimming took off 1 base at V and 5 bases at J, with 8 bases between the two ends.